Listed here is a single TCR beta chain. No antigen is known for it. The CDR3 consists of 13 residues. Germline values: CDR1 MDHEN, CDR2 SYDVKM. After removal of 10 bases from V and 4 bases from J, the junction contained 8 bases not matched to a gene. Profiling relied on immunoSEQ multiplex PCR, and the TCRdb table lists in-frame clones only, not all of them. The repertoire holds roughly 640,000 clones, with around two thirds as singletons. This sample is part of a study of shared clonotypes between healthy human individuals. The study enrolled healthy HIV-negative adults without recent acute infections or vaccinations as donors. Study observations and caveats: Between a handful of donors, naive CD4 clonotypes were shared at a level of about 5%. It was the non-shared clonotypes that had lower generation probabilities than clonotypes shared by all four donors.

The sequenced material came from memory CD4+ T cells sorted from blood. Subset meaning: CD45RA-negative fraction. The clonotype comes from a woman aged 25 to 45 in good health. This chain joins TRBV28 and TRBJ2-7; 9 bases map to TRBD1. As DNA, the CDR3 is TGTGCCACCGGGACAGGGAATAGGTACGAGCAGTACTTC. Translated, it gives CATGTGNRYEQYF. Together with reference TRBV28 and TRBJ2-7, the CDR3 gives the full variable domain: DVKVTQSSRYLVKRTGEKVFLECVQDMDHENMFWYRQDPGLGLRLIYFSYDVKMKEKGDIPEGYSVSREKKERFSLILESASTNQTSMYLCATGTGNRYEQYFGPGTRLTVT.